This paragraph covers one T cell receptor beta chain sequence. The antigen this receptor binds is unknown. Base quality data are lacking; no much larger clone is found one base away. Taken from cysteine to phenylalanine, the CDR3 has 14 residues. Only the CDR3 portion is preserved as DNA: 42 bases, with reading frame beginning at the first base. CDR1 and CDR2, looked up from the germline V gene, are SNHLY and FYNNEI. Compared with germline, V lacks 5 bases and J lacks 4 bases; bases without a gene match: 4. This specimen belongs to a study of neoadjuvant anti-PD-1 for oral cavity cancer (dated by TCRdb to the early 2020s). Looking at the study overall: Before undergoing curative-intent surgical resection, most patients got three to four biweekly nivolumab doses at 3 mg/kg. The parent correlative cohort included roughly 13 patients, with an approximately 33% response rate. For patients who did not progress, a fourth nivolumab dose was given around day 43, followed by definitive surgical resection on days 50-56. Responders were defined as patients with complete response, partial response or stable disease by RECIST 1.1; non-responders were defined as patients with progression. Overall results and qualifications from the work: A higher pretreatment blood Treg/Th17 ratio correlated with both higher pretreatment blood TCRbeta clonality and lower post-treatment tumor TCRbeta clonality. Within PBMCs, T cell clonality (Gini index) was significantly higher in non-responders than responders after neoadjuvant nivolumab. Only a few patients per response group were included in the TCR analyses, and larger cohorts for validation were called for by the authors.

Taken with the paper, the label for time point translates to: after neoadjuvant nivolumab, at surgical resection. Patients were newly diagnosed with stage II-IVA oral cavity squamous cell carcinoma and had received no prior systemic or radiation treatment. Everyone in the cohort had locally advanced, HPV-negative oral cavity squamous cell carcinoma. Peripheral blood mononuclear cells were analyzed directly, without maintenance or expansion in culture. The samples were drawn from a longitudinal correlative study tied to a single-arm phase II trial testing neoadjuvant nivolumab in oral cavity squamous cell carcinoma. Subject-matched pre- and post-treatment PBMCs and tumors from three responders and three non-responders underwent genomic DNA-based TCRbeta sequencing. Peripheral blood mononuclear cells were collected before nivolumab treatment and again after treatment, at the time of surgery. The Maxwell RSC DNA from Cells kit was used to isolate genomic DNA from PBMCs.

For deep sequencing, each PBMC sample was run in six replicates, with libraries mostly built from 450 to 550 ng of input genomic DNA. TCRbeta libraries were prepared with the immunoSEQ hsTCRbeta kit according to the manufacturer's instructions. The completed libraries were mixed into a single pool at 3 nM, then sequenced with an Illumina NovaSeq 6000 S4 flow cell. Turning to the authors' computational methods: Raw data preprocessing and quality control were performed with the immunoSEQ Analyzer. The analysis was limited to productive rearrangements, and each clonotype was defined by a unique CDR3 amino acid sequence. Repertoire clonality was estimated as the Gini-Simpson index, computed with the R package tcR. Student's t test was used to compare Gini indices, while Pearson correlation assessed associations with tumor size change. TCRdb re-hosts the immuneACCESS table, in-frame sequences only. Its copies lack some clones; in the studies checked, an unresolved V gene accounts for under half of them, and the cause for the rest is not known. The V and J calls and clone size are taken from that table; D and trimming were inferred from the DNA. Present in this sample are about 8,000 clones, around 67% of which were seen just once. About 3.5% of the sample goes to the ten largest clones.

The sequencing here drew on PBMCs, taken after nivolumab (anti-PD-1) treatment. The sequence derives from a person aged 35-79 years with oral cavity squamous cell carcinoma. Rearrangement joined TRBV2 to TRBJ1-2, and 10 junction bases match TRBD1. The DNA sequence is given as TGTGCCAGCAGTATCGGACAGGGGGTCTATGGCTACACCTTC. The translation is CASSIGQGVYGYTF.